This TCR beta chain was documented in a study of T-cell reconstitution after alpha-beta-depleted transplantation in children. CDR3 length: 12 residues. V gave up 8 bases and J gave up 7 bases, with 12 bases separating them. The V gene's germline CDR1 is MNHEY and CDR2 SMNVEV (reference sequence). Unique molecular identifiers were used to barcode this TCRbeta library. Each CDR3 protein gets one entry after TCRdb re-called the PCR reads with MiXCR. The data contain 200,000 to 250,000 distinct CDR3 sequences, about 9.2% of them singletons. The receptor was derived from a human donor who donated a stem cell graft to a child with acute lymphoblastic leukemia. The sequencing used PBMCs from the stem cell graft donor, collected from the stem cell graft. The chain employs TRBV27 and TRBJ1-5, with D tentatively TRBD1 (6 bases). CDR3 sequence (DNA): TGTGCCAGCGGCGAGGGGGTCCAGCCCCAGCATTTT. This sequence encodes CASGEGVQPQHF.